The rows below give T cell receptor beta chains drawn from one sample of a study of T cell responses to AZD1222 COVID-19 vaccine. Assay: immunoSEQ multiplex PCR; the TCRdb copy retains only in-frame clones and omits some. The sample includes some 74,000 clones, 70% to 90% of them seen just once. The sequencing here drew on peripheral blood, taken 28 days after the second AZD1222 dose. These receptors all come from an adult who received the AZD1222 COVID-19 vaccine. Each CDR3 is given with its conserved first and last residue. Fields, in order: J gene, clone size, V gene, D gene, CDR3 protein, CDR3 DNA. D genes are given only for firm matches. Expanded clones get a size class; other rows say once, few or many, or leave the size out.

J: TRBJ2-1; size: .; V: TRBV5-1; D: TRBD2; CDR3: CASSFRASGSGNEQFF; DNA: TGCGCCAGCAGCTTTCGGGCTAGCGGGAGTGGTAATGAGCAGTTCTTC
J: TRBJ1-4; size: few; V: TRBV6-5; D: TRBD1; CDR3: CASSYGQGYGEKLFF; DNA: TGTGCCAGCAGTTACGGACAGGGCTACGGTGAAAAACTGTTTTTT
J: TRBJ1-1; size: .; V: TRBV19; D: .; CDR3: CASGTGRNTEAFF; DNA: TGTGCCAGCGGTACTGGTAGGAACACTGAAGCTTTCTTT
J: TRBJ1-2; size: once; V: TRBV19; D: TRBD1; CDR3: CASSYSGTGYGYTF; DNA: TGTGCCAGTAGTTACTCCGGGACAGGATATGGCTACACCTTC
J: TRBJ1-1; size: .; V: TRBV2; D: TRBD1; CDR3: CASLRTGINTEAFF; DNA: TGTGCCAGCCTTCGGACAGGGATTAACACTGAAGCTTTCTTT
J: TRBJ1-1; size: .; V: TRBV7-2; D: TRBD1; CDR3: CASSTRQGGTEAFF; DNA: TGTGCCAGCAGCACCCGACAGGGAGGCACTGAAGCTTTCTTT
J: TRBJ1-2; size: few; V: TRBV9; D: .; CDR3: CASSASLIDGYTF; DNA: TGTGCCAGCAGTGCCTCCCTCATAGATGGCTACACCTTC
J: TRBJ2-1; size: .; V: TRBV3-1/TRBV3-2; D: TRBD2; CDR3: CASSQGGSAYNEQFF; DNA: TGTGCCAGCAGCCAAGGCGGGAGCGCCTACAATGAGCAGTTCTTC
J: TRBJ1-2; size: .; V: TRBV12-3/TRBV12-4; D: .; CDR3: CASSRSVNYGYTF; DNA: TGTGCCAGCAGTCGCTCAGTTAACTATGGCTACACCTTC
J: TRBJ2-1; size: .; V: TRBV5-1; D: TRBD2; CDR3: CASSLERGLNEQFF; DNA: TGCGCCAGCAGCTTGGAGCGGGGACTGAATGAGCAGTTCTTC
J: TRBJ2-6; size: .; V: TRBV7-2; D: TRBD2; CDR3: CASSLALWGGSGANVLTF; DNA: TGTGCCAGCAGCTTAGCGTTGTGGGGGGGCTCTGGGGCCAACGTCCTGACTTTC
J: TRBJ2-3; size: .; V: TRBV27; D: TRBD2; CDR3: CASSNGLAGATQYF; DNA: TGTGCCAGCAGTAACGGACTAGCGGGAGCTACGCAGTATTTT
J: TRBJ1-2; size: .; V: TRBV12-3/TRBV12-4; D: .; CDR3: CASSSGSYGYTF; DNA: TGTGCCAGCAGTTCGGGGTCGTATGGCTACACCTTC
J: TRBJ1-5; size: .; V: TRBV6-5; D: TRBD1; CDR3: CASSYGQAPGQPQHF; DNA: TGTGCCAGCAGTTACGGACAGGCCCCGGGTCAGCCCCAGCATTTT
J: TRBJ2-1; size: .; V: TRBV11-1; D: TRBD2; CDR3: CASSRRDYNNEQFF; DNA: TGTGCCAGCAGCCGCCGGGACTACAACAATGAGCAGTTCTTC